Listed here are 18 T cell receptor beta chains from one sample, sequenced in a study of CD8 T cells in ankylosing spondylitis. Study-wide points: For ankylosing spondylitis blood, a TCR beta motif of roughly 8 highly homologous variants appeared characteristic.

TCRdb reanalysed the 5' RACE reads using MiXCR and keeps one entry per CDR3 protein. The table records fewer than 550,000 distinct CDR3 sequences, 5.3% of them present only once. These receptors have no identified antigens. Sequences were obtained from blood, either unsorted or a sorted T cell fraction (not recorded which). These receptors originate from a male donor with ankylosing spondylitis.

This clonotype came up many times. The chain uses TRBV6-1 and TRBJ1-6, with TRBD1 as a possible D gene (6 bases). CDR1 is MNHNS and CDR2 is SASEGT in the germline V gene. V lost 6 bases, J lost 0 bases, and 9 bases lay in between. The CDR3 consists of 15 residues. The CDR3 protein is CASREDSSYNSPLHF. DNA of the CDR3: TGTGCCAGCAGGGAGGACAGCTCCTATAATTCACCCCTCCACTTT.

This clonotype was counted at least ten times. The rearrangement uses TRBV4-2 and TRBJ2-7, with D tentatively TRBD1 (6 bases). This CDR3 is 13 amino acids long. The germline gives CDR1 LGHNA, CDR2 YNFKEQ. V dropped 2 bases and J dropped 3 bases, with 8 bases sitting between them. The chain's CDR3 is CASSQLDSYEQYF. The DNA for the CDR3 is TGTGCCAGCAGCCAACTGGACAGCTACGAGCAGTACTTC.

The table lists this clonotype with a few counts. V and J are TRBV7-2 and TRBJ2-7, with D maybe TRBD1 (6 bases). This CDR3 region has 14 residues. Trimming removed 4 bases at V and 2 bases at J, with 12 bases between. Germline V gives CDR1 SGHTA, CDR2 FQGNSA. The CDR3 protein is CASSSFGGTYEQYF. The CDR3 coding sequence is TGTGCCAGCAGCTCATTTGGGGGCACCTACGAGCAGTACTTC.

This clonotype was recorded many times. The chain combines TRBV20-1 with TRBJ1-6; TRBD1 matches 8 bases. There are 13 residues in the CDR3. V lost 2 bases, J lost 10 bases, and 4 bases stayed unmatched. The germline gives CDR1 DFQATT, CDR2 SNEGSKA (reference sequence). CDR3 loop: CSARTDRASPLHF. CDR3 in DNA: TGCAGTGCTAGAACGGACAGGGCGTCACCCCTCCACTTT.

The V and J genes are TRBV12-3 or TRBV12-4 and TRBJ2-1, with D perhaps matching TRBD1 (6 bases). With 10 bases removed from V and 7 bases from J, the gap between germline ends came to 17 bases. This CDR3 spans 13 amino acids. The CDR3 bases are TGTGCCATCCAGGGGTTTGCCGGGAATGAGCAGTTCTTC. Translation: CAIQGFAGNEQFF.

This clonotype was observed many times. V gene TRBV12-3 or TRBV12-4 combines with J gene TRBJ2-3, with a weak D call TRBD2 (5 bases). The CDR3 has 17 residues. V lost 6 bases, J lost 2 bases, and 21 bases lay in between. CDR3 in DNA: TGTGCCAGCAGGCCCGGACGGACTTCACCAAACACAGATACGCAGTATTTT. The encoded protein is CASRPGRTSPNTDTQYF.

This clonotype appeared a few times. The V gene is TRBV29-1, the J gene TRBJ2-4; possible D gene TRBD1, 6 bases. The germline V gene has CDR1 SQVTM and CDR2 ANQGSEA. The CDR3 contains 14 residues. V dropped 7 bases and J dropped 7 bases, with 20 bases sitting between them. CDR3 protein: CSAAPQGGINIQYF. The DNA of the CDR3 is TGCAGCGCAGCCCCACAGGGTGGGATCAACATTCAGTACTTC.

This chain uses TRBV18 with TRBJ2-5, with D uncertain. Germline V lookup: CDR1 KGHSH, CDR2 LQKENI. The germline V and J ends were trimmed by 3 bases and 2 bases, with 7 bases remaining between them. The CDR3 contains 13 residues. The CDR3 loop is CASSPRMQETQYF. The CDR3, as DNA: TGTGCCAGCTCACCTAGAATGCAAGAGACCCAGTACTTC.

This clonotype was seen repeatedly, ten times or more. This chain joins TRBV20-1 and TRBJ2-1; 10 bases are shared with TRBD2. V shed 5 bases, J shed 7 bases, and the junction held 5 bases outside the gene matches. The germline CDR1 and CDR2 sequences are DFQATT and SNEGSKA (reference sequence). This CDR3 has 13 amino acids. Written as DNA, the CDR3 is TGCAGTGCTGCTGCTAGCGGGAGAAATGAGCAGTTCTTC. This gives the protein CSAAASGRNEQFF.

This clonotype was seen many times. This chain joins TRBV7-2 and TRBJ1-2; D call uncertain. The CDR3 is 13 residues long. V lost 3 bases, J lost 8 bases, and 13 bases lay in between. Germline lookup yields CDR1 SGHTA and CDR2 FQGNSA. In nucleotides, the CDR3 is TGTGCCAGCAGCTTGCTCAGGACGGGAGGCTACACCTTC. It encodes CASSLLRTGGYTF.

There are a few counts of this clonotype. This chain joins TRBV12-3 or TRBV12-4 and TRBJ2-1; TRBD2 matches 8 bases. J was trimmed by 4 bases and V by 4 bases; bases with no gene match: 9. The CDR3 totals 16 residues. The CDR3 sequence: CASSSYDGGGYNEQFF. As DNA, the CDR3 is TGTGCCAGCAGTTCCTATGACGGGGGGGGTTACAATGAGCAGTTCTTC.

This clonotype was picked up a small number of times. The chain couples TRBV4-3 to TRBJ1-6; no definite D call. In germline, CDR1 is LGHNA, CDR2 YSLEER. There are 15 residues in the CDR3. The V end was cut by 1 base, the J end by 2 bases, with 6 bases between. CDR3 nucleotides: TGCGCCAGCAGCCAAGTTCAGGCCTATAATTCACCCCTCCACTTT. Translating gives CASSQVQAYNSPLHF.

This clonotype was found many times. The chain has TRBV12-3 or TRBV12-4 and TRBJ1-2; unclear D gene. This CDR3 spans 14 amino acids. The ends were cut back, 6 bases at V and 4 bases at J, with 15 bases in the middle. In nucleotides, the CDR3 is TGTGCCAGCAGCCTCTCTGGGGTATCCTATGGCTACACCTTC. It translates to CASSLSGVSYGYTF.

This clonotype was seen ten or more times. V usage is TRBV18 and J usage is TRBJ2-6; D gene unclear. The CDR3 consists of 16 residues. V lost 5 bases and J lost 2, with 13 bases in between. Germline-derived CDR1 and CDR2 are KGHSH and LQKENI. DNA of the CDR3: TGTGCCAGCTCATTAGGCCTCGACACTGGGGCCAACGTCCTGACTTTC. Protein sequence: CASSLGLDTGANVLTF.

This clonotype was seen many times. The rearrangement joins TRBV29-1 to TRBJ2-1; the match to TRBD2 covers 8 bases. Germline lookup yields CDR1 SQVTM and CDR2 ANQGSEA. V lost 1 base and J lost 7; bases outside the gene matches: 15. The CDR3 is made up of 17 amino acids. The CDR3 DNA is TGCAGCGTTGAAGCCCGCCTCGGGACTAGGAGACCTAATGAGCAGTTCTTC. Protein product: CSVEARLGTRRPNEQFF.

With regard to this clonotype: A junction boundary mismatches the germline segment, possibly from a read error. V gene TRBV7-3 combines with J gene TRBJ2-3; D is perhaps TRBD1 (6 bases). Germline V CDR1 and CDR2: SGHTA, FQGTGA. The CDR3 is 14 residues long. The DNA of the CDR3 is TGTGCCAGCGGCTTAAGGACAGGCACAGATACGCAGTATTTT. Encoded protein: CASGLRTGTDTQYF.

Many counts were recorded for this clonotype. The chain carries TRBV20-1 and TRBJ2-6; unclear D gene. This CDR3 comprises 13 residues. The germline CDR1 and CDR2 sequences are DFQATT and SNEGSKA (reference sequence). V was cut by 5 bases and J by 0 bases, with 5 bases left in between. CDR3 region: CSARYSGANVLTF. The CDR3 coding sequence is TGCAGTGCTCGATACTCTGGGGCCAACGTCCTGACTTTC.

This clonotype appeared a few times. The gene calls are TRBV28 and TRBJ1-4; 8 bases map to TRBD1. V shed 1 base and J 8 bases; nucleotides not matched to a gene: 3. Germline loops: CDR1 MDHEN, CDR2 SYDVKM. This CDR3 is built from 14 residues. The CDR3 DNA reads TGTGCCAGCAGTTTATCAGGGGGCAACGAAAAACTGTTTTTT. This translates into CASSLSGGNEKLFF.